This section outlines one T cell receptor beta chain sequence together with its context. For each subset, genomic DNA was distributed in equal portions over several immunoSEQ plates. Generated by immunoSEQ multiplex PCR, the TCRdb table keeps only in-frame clones and is missing some. The repertoire consists of 2 million to 2.5 million clones, with around 93% occurring once and the leading ten covering approximately 0.39%. CDR3 length: 17 amino acids. V was clipped by 1 base and J by 5 bases, with 22 bases between them. Germline V gene lookup returns CDR1 SGHRS and CDR2 YFSETQ. This record belongs to a study of shared clonotypes between healthy human individuals.

This TCR came from a man aged 18 to 35 in good health. Some clones in this sample may be carry-over from other donors' samples. The chain couples TRBV5-1 to TRBJ2-7; D may correspond to TRBD1 or TRBD2 (5 bases each). The sample was naive CD4+ T cells from PBMCs. The subset is: CD45RA+ positively selected. The CDR3 bases are TGCGCCAGCAGCTTGCAGAGGGGACCCACATCCGCCGACGAGCAGTACTTC. Residues: CASSLQRGPTSADEQYF.